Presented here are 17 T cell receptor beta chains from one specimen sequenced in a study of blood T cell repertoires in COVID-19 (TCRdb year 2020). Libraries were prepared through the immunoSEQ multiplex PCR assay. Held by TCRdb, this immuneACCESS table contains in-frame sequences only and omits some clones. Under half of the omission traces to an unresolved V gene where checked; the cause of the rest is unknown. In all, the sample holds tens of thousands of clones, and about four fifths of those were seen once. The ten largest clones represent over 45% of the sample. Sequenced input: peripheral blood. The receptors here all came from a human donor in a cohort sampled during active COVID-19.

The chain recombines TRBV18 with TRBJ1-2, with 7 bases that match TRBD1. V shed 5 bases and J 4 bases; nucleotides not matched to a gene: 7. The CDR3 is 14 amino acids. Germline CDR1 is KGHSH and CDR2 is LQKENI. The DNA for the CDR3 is TGTGCCAGCTCAAAAGACAGGGTCGCCTATGGCTACACCTTC. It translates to CASSKDRVAYGYTF.

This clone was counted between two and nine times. The CDR3, as DNA: TGTGCCAGCAGCCAAGGAACAACCAAAAACATTCAGTACTTC. Translation: CASSQGTTKNIQYF. The gene calls are TRBV3-1 (or the pseudogene TRBV3-2) and TRBJ2-4; D unclear. This CDR3 has 14 amino acids. Germline lookup yields CDR1 LGHDT and CDR2 YNNKEL (reference sequence). Trimming left V 1 base short and J 2 bases short, with 6 bases between.

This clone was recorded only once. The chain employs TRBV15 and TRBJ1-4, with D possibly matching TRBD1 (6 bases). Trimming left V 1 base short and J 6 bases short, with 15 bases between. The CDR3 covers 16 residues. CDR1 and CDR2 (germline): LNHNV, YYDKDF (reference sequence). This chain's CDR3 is CATSRAGTTGYEKLFF. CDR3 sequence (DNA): TGTGCCACCAGCAGAGCAGGGACCACAGGGTATGAAAAACTGTTTTTT.

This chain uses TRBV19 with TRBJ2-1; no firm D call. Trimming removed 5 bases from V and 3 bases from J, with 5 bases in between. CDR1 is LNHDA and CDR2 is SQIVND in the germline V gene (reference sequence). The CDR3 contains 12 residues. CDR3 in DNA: TGTGCCAGTAGTTCTAACTACAATGAGCAGTTCTTC. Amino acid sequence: CASSSNYNEQFF.

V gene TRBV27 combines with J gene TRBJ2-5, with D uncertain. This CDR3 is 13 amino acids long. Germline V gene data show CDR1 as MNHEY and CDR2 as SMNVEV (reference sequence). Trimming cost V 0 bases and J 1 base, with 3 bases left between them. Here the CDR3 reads CASSLSSQETQYF. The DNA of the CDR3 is TGTGCCAGCAGTTTATCGAGCCAAGAGACCCAGTACTTC.

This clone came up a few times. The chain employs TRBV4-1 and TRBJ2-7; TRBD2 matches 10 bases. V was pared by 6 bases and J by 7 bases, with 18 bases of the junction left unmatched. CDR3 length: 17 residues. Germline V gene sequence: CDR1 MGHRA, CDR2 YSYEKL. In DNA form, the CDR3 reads TGCGCCAGCAGTGATAATGGGAGGCTAGCGGGAGTAAAAGAGCAGTACTTC. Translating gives CASSDNGRLAGVKEQYF.

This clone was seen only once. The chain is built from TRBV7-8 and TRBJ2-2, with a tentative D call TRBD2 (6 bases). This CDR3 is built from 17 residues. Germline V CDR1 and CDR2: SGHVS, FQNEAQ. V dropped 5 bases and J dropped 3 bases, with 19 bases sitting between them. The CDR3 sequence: CASSPRDSPGHTGELFF. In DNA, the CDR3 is TGTGCCAGCAGCCCCCGGGACTCTCCCGGGCACACCGGGGAGCTGTTTTTT.

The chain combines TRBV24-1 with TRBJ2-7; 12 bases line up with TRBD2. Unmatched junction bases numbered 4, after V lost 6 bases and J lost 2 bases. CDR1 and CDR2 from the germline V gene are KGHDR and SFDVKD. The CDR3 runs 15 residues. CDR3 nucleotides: TGTGCCACCAGTCCGACTAGCGGGAGTCCCTACGAGCAGTACTTC. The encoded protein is CATSPTSGSPYEQYF.

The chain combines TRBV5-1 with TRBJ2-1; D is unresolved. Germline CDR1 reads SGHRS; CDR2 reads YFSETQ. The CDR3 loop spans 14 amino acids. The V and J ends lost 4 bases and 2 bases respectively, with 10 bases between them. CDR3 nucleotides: TGCGCCAGCAGCGTCGACGGAGCCTACAATGAGCAGTTCTTC. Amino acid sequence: CASSVDGAYNEQFF.

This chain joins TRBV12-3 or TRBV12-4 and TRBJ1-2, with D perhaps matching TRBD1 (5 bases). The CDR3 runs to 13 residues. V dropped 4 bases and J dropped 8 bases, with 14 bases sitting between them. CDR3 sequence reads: CASSSRGGDGYTF. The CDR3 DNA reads TGTGCCAGCAGTTCTCGGGGAGGGGACGGCTACACCTTC.

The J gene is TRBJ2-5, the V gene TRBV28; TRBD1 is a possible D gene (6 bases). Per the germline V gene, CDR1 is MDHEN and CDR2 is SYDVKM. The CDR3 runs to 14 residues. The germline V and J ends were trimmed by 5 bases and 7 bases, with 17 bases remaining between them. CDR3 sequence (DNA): TGTGCCAGCAGTCTGGACTGGGGGCGGGCGACCCAGTACTTC. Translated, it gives CASSLDWGRATQYF.

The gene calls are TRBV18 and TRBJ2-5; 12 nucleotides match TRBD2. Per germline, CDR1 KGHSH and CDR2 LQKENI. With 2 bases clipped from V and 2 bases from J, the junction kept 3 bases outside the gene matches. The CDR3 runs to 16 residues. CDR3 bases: TGTGCCAGCTCACCAAAACTAGCGGGGGGTCAAGAGACCCAGTACTTC. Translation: CASSPKLAGGQETQYF.

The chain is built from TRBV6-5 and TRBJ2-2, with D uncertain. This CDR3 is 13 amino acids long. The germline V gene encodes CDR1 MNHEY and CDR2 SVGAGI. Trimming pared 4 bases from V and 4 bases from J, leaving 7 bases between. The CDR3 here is CASSSPGTGELFF. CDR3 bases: TGTGCCAGCAGTTCTCCGGGCACCGGGGAGCTGTTTTTT.

The CDR3 loop reads CASSPTTGGLSGANVLTF. In nucleotides, the CDR3 is TGTGCCAGCAGCCCAACAACAGGGGGGCTCTCTGGGGCCAACGTCCTGACTTTC. The chain employs TRBV3-1 (or the pseudogene TRBV3-2) and TRBJ2-6; 8 bases fit TRBD1. The junction had 8 bases not matched to a gene; V was cut back by 4 bases and J by 0 bases. The CDR3 sequence is 18 residues long. Germline-derived CDR1 and CDR2 are LGHDT and YNNKEL (reference sequence).

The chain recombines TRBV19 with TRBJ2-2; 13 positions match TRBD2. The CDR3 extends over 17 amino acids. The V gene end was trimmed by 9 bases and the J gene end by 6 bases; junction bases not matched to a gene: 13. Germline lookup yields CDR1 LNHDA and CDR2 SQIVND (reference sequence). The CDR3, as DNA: TGTGCCAGCCTCCCCCTCCGGACTAGCGGGAGCCCCGGGGAGCTGTTTTTT. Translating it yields CASLPLRTSGSPGELFF.

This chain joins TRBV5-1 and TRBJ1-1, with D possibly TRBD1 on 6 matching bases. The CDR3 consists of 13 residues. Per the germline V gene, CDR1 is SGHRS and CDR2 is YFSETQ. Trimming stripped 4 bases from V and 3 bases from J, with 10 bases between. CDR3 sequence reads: CASSLSGDTEAFF. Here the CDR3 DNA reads TGCGCCAGCAGCCTATCAGGGGACACTGAAGCTTTCTTT.

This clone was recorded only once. The CDR3 is CAISPTGYNEQFF. The CDR3 nucleotides are TGTGCCATCAGTCCGACGGGCTACAATGAGCAGTTCTTC. J is TRBJ2-1 and V is TRBV10-3; no clear D. V was pared by 5 bases and J by 3 bases, with 8 bases between. The CDR3 is 13 residues long. The germline V gene has CDR1 ENHRY and CDR2 SYGVKD.